These T cell receptor beta chains were read from a single sample in a study of T cell responses to AZD1222 COVID-19 vaccine. Profiling relied on immunoSEQ multiplex PCR, and the TCRdb table lists in-frame clones only, not all of them. Here the sample spans 150,000 or so clones, more than 75% being singletons. The sample was peripheral blood, taken 28 days after the second AZD1222 dose. The receptors derive from an adult who received the AZD1222 COVID-19 vaccine. CDR3s include the opening cysteine and the closing phenylalanine or tryptophan. A D gene is named only where the DNA matches it firmly.

V: TRBV27; J: TRBJ2-1; D: .; CDR3: CASRLSHEQFF; DNA: TGTGCCAGCAGACTTTCCCATGAGCAGTTCTTC
V: TRBV28; J: TRBJ2-6; D: .; CDR3: CASSLSGTGANVLTF; DNA: TGTGCCAGCAGTTTATCCGGGACTGGGGCCAACGTCCTGACTTTC
V: TRBV11-2; J: TRBJ1-6; D: .; CDR3: CASSLRGYNSPLHF; DNA: TGTGCCAGCAGCCTAAGGGGTTACAATTCACCCCTCCACTTT
V: TRBV7-3; J: TRBJ2-1; D: .; CDR3: CASSPTSRGSHNEQFF; DNA: TGTGCCAGCAGCCCAACGTCTCGAGGATCGCACAATGAGCAGTTCTTC
V: TRBV5-1; J: TRBJ1-1; D: .; CDR3: CASSTGQTAFF; DNA: TGCGCCAGCAGCACCGGACAGACTGCTTTCTTT
V: TRBV6-5; J: TRBJ2-4; D: .; CDR3: CASRPQGLGNIQYF; DNA: TGTGCCAGCAGACCTCAGGGGTTGGGTAACATTCAGTACTTC
V: TRBV15; J: TRBJ2-3; D: .; CDR3: CATSRGRDSTDTQYF; DNA: TGTGCCACCAGCAGAGGTCGGGACAGCACAGATACGCAGTATTTT
V: TRBV30; J: TRBJ2-2; D: .; CDR3: CAWNIATGELFF; DNA: TGTGCCTGGAACATTGCCACTGGGGAGCTGTTTTTT
V: TRBV23-1; J: TRBJ2-1; D: .; CDR3: CASSPPVALSSYNEQFF; DNA: TGCGCCAGCAGCCCCCCCGTAGCGCTTAGCTCCTACAATGAGCAGTTCTTC
V: TRBV3-1/TRBV3-2; J: TRBJ2-1; D: TRBD2; CDR3: CASSQALAGVPNNEQFF; DNA: TGTGCCAGCAGCCAAGCTCTAGCGGGCGTACCCAACAATGAGCAGTTCTTC